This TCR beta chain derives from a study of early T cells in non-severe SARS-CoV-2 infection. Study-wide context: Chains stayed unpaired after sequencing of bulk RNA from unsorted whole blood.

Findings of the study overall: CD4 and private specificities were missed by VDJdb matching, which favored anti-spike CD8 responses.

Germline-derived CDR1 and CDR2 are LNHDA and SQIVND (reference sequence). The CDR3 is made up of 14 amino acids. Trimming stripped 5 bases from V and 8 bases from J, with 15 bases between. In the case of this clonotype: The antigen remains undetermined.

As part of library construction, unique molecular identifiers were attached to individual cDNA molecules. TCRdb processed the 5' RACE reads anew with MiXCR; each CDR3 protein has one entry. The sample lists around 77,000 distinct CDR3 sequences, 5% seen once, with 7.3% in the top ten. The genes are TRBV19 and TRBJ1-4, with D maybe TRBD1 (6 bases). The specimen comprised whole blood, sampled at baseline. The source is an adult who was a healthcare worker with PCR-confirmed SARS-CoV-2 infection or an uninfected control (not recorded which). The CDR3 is CASSSGATGEKLFF. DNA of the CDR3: TGTGCCAGTAGTTCAGGGGCGACGGGCGAAAAACTGTTTTTT.